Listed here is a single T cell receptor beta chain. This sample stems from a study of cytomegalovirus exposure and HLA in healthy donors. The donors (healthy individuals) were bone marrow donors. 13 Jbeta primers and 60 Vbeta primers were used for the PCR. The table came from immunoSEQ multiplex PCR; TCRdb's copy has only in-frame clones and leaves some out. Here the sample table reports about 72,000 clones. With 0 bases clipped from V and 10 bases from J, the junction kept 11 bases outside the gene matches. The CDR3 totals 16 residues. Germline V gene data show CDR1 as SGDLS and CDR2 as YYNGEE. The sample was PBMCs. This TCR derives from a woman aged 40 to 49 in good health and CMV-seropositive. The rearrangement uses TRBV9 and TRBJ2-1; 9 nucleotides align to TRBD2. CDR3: CASSVGLTSGAGEQFF. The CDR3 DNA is TGTGCCAGCAGCGTAGGTCTGACTAGCGGAGCAGGGGAGCAGTTCTTC.